This T cell receptor (beta chain) was recovered during a study of shared clonotypes between healthy human individuals. Study summary: Donor composition was a couple of women and three men, aged 18 to 49. General observations from the study: Naive subsets generally had larger estimated richness than memory subsets.

It was about 190 ng DNA, around 33,000 T cell genomes, that sorted-subset replicate PCRs used. TCRdb keeps only in-frame clones here, not all; method: immunoSEQ multiplex PCR. Counted here are just over 2,000,000 clones, roughly 95% occurring once; the ten biggest clones make up approximately 0.13%. As concerns this clone: Its antigen remains unknown.

The CDR3 totals 15 residues. Looked up from germline, CDR1 is MNHEY and CDR2 is SVGAGI. V was pared by 7 bases and J by 8 bases, with 7 bases of the junction left unmatched. Sequencing used naive CD4+ T cells sorted from blood. Subset noted: CD45RA+ positively selected. The V gene is TRBV6-5, the J gene TRBJ2-2; 13 bases align to TRBD2. The sequence was collected from a man aged 18 to 30 in good health. The DNA for the CDR3 is TGTGCCAGCACCCGTGGGACTAGCGGGGATGGGGAGCTGTTTTTT. The encoded protein is CASTRGTSGDGELFF.